Shown below are 32 T cell receptor beta chains from a single sample sequenced in a study of technical replicates of blood from a few donors. Using immunoSEQ multiplex PCR, the repertoire was profiled, and TCRdb retains in-frame clones only, with some absent. The top ten hold around 4.6% of the sample, which has tens of thousands of clones, roughly 90% seen once. The specimen sequenced was PBMCs. All receptors derive from a human donor in good health. Some clones in this sample may be carry-over from other donors' samples.

The chain carries TRBV19 and TRBJ2-7; D is ambiguous. Deletions cut 6 bases from V and 4 bases from J, with 4 bases between. Per the germline V gene, CDR1 is LNHDA and CDR2 is SQIVND (reference sequence). The CDR3 is made up of 10 amino acids. The CDR3 loop reads CASRSYEQYF. In DNA, the CDR3 is TGTGCCAGTAGGTCATACGAGCAGTACTTC.

V usage is TRBV5-4 and J usage is TRBJ1-2; possibly TRBD1 for D (5 bases). This CDR3 contains 13 residues. In germline, CDR1 is SGHNT, CDR2 YYREEE (reference sequence). Trimming stripped 0 bases from V and 8 bases from J, with 11 bases between. This CDR3 reads CASSLDGARGYTF. The CDR3 bases are TGTGCCAGCAGCTTGGATGGGGCACGGGGCTACACCTTC.

J is TRBJ2-1 and V is TRBV7-8, with 12 bases lining up with TRBD2. The CDR3 has 19 amino acids. Germline V gene data show CDR1 as SGHVS and CDR2 as FQNEAQ. Unmatched junction bases numbered 16, after V lost 4 bases and J lost 6 bases. Written as DNA, the CDR3 is TGTGCCAGCAGCTCCGGGGGGAGGTCTAGCGGGAGGGACGGCAATGAGCAGTTCTTC. It specifies CASSSGGRSSGRDGNEQFF.

This clone came up once. The chain links TRBV5-4 to TRBJ1-2, with TRBD1 as a possible D gene (6 bases). V was clipped by 3 bases and J by 0 bases, with 15 bases between them. Germline assignment: CDR1 SGHNT and CDR2 YYREEE (reference sequence). The CDR3 sequence is 16 residues long. The CDR3 loop reads CASSSVRGISNYGYTF. The DNA for the CDR3 is TGTGCCAGCAGCTCTGTCAGGGGTATTTCTAACTATGGCTACACCTTC.

J is TRBJ2-7 and V is TRBV5-1; 13 bases align to TRBD2. Germline-derived CDR1 and CDR2 are SGHRS and YFSETQ. This CDR3 is 17 amino acids long. V lost 0 bases and J lost 6; bases outside the gene matches: 9. The CDR3 region has the DNA TGCGCCAGCAGCTTGGTTACCGGACTAGCGGGAGCAGGCGAGCAGTACTTC. Its translation: CASSLVTGLAGAGEQYF.

The rearrangement links TRBV6-6 to TRBJ2-3, with 9 positions matching TRBD1. Germline CDR1 is MNHNY and CDR2 is SVGAGI (reference sequence). J lost 3 bases, V lost 8 bases, and 9 bases had no gene match. The CDR3 totals 15 residues. CDR3 coding DNA: TGTGCCAGCTCCCCTGGGGACAGGGTGACAGATACGCAGTATTTT. Translated: CASSPGDRVTDTQYF.

J is TRBJ2-7 and V is TRBV5-5; 7 bases fit TRBD2. The V gene's germline CDR1 is SGHKS and CDR2 YYEKEE (reference sequence). The CDR3 covers 16 residues. Losses at the gene ends were 0 bases for V and 0 bases for J; bases not matched to a gene: 6. CDR3 region: CASSLVGGGSSYEQYF. CDR3 nucleotides: TGTGCCAGCAGCTTGGTCGGCGGCGGGAGCTCCTACGAGCAGTACTTC.

This clone was recorded once. J is TRBJ2-7 and V is TRBV4-1, with 9 bases aligning to TRBD1. Losses at the gene ends were 1 base for V and 4 bases for J; bases not matched to a gene: 8. From germline, CDR1 is MGHRA and CDR2 YSYEKL. CDR3 length: 16 residues. The CDR3 reads CASSQGGTGRTYEQYF. As DNA, the CDR3 is TGCGCCAGCAGCCAAGGGGGGACAGGGAGAACATACGAGCAGTACTTC.

This chain uses TRBV5-4 with TRBJ2-7, with TRBD1 identical over 8 bases. J lost 5 bases, V lost 2 bases, and 9 bases had no gene match. Germline V CDR1 and CDR2: SGHNT, YYREEE (reference sequence). The CDR3 sequence is 15 residues long. CDR3 nucleotides: TGTGCCAGCAGCTTTATGCGGACAGGGCCGCACGAGCAGTACTTC. Translating gives CASSFMRTGPHEQYF.

V and J are TRBV4-2 and TRBJ2-1, with 15 bases matching TRBD2. Germline V gene sequence: CDR1 LGHNA, CDR2 YNFKEQ. The CDR3 has 16 residues. With V trimmed by 4 bases and J by 9 bases, 7 bases remained unmatched. The CDR3 reads CASSLGRTSGGGEQFF. In nucleotides, the CDR3 is TGTGCCAGCAGCCTCGGCCGGACTAGCGGGGGGGGTGAGCAGTTCTTC.

The chain is built from TRBV5-1 and TRBJ2-7; a weak D match, TRBD1 (5 bases). V lost 4 bases and J 0 bases, leaving 11 bases between the germline ends. CDR3 length equals 14 residues. CDR1 and CDR2 (germline): SGHRS, YFSETQ. The CDR3 coding sequence is TGCGCCAGCAGCCTCTCGACAGTCTCCTACGAGCAGTACTTC. Translation: CASSLSTVSYEQYF.

The chain couples TRBV5-1 to TRBJ2-1; 13 positions agree with TRBD2. Trimming took 4 bases from V and 4 from J; bases not matched to a gene: 2. Per germline, CDR1 SGHRS and CDR2 YFSETQ. The CDR3 has 15 residues. The CDR3 is CASSRGLAGYNEQFF. CDR3 nucleotide sequence: TGCGCCAGCAGCCGGGGACTAGCGGGGTACAATGAGCAGTTCTTC. Looking up the rest from reference TRBV5-1 and TRBJ2-1 gives the full variable domain: KAGVTQTPRYLIKTRGQQVTLSCSPISGHRSVSWYQQTPGQGLQFLFEYFSETQRNKGNFPGRFSGRQFSNSRSEMNVSTLELGDSALYLCASSRGLAGYNEQFFGPGTRLTVL.

CDR3 sequence: CASSQDRGPTGELFF. The CDR3 nucleotides are TGCGCCAGCAGCCAAGATCGGGGTCCCACCGGGGAGCTGTTTTTT. This chain joins TRBV4-1 and TRBJ2-2; D is possibly TRBD2 (5 bases). V gave up 0 bases and J gave up 4 bases, with 9 bases separating them. The CDR3 covers 15 residues. Germline assignment: CDR1 MGHRA and CDR2 YSYEKL.

The chain recombines TRBV5-1 with TRBJ2-7; D uncertain. Germline V lookup: CDR1 SGHRS, CDR2 YFSETQ. This CDR3 is 14 amino acids long. V was clipped by 0 bases and J by 3 bases, with 10 bases between them. The CDR3 DNA reads TGCGCCAGCAGCTTGGAGGCAGGCTACTACGAGCAGTACTTC. It is translated as CASSLEAGYYEQYF.

The chain uses TRBV11-2 and TRBJ2-7, with TRBD2 identical over 9 bases. Per the germline V gene, CDR1 is SGHAT and CDR2 is FQNNGV. This CDR3 region has 15 residues. With 3 bases clipped from V and 4 bases from J, the junction kept 7 bases outside the gene matches. DNA of the CDR3: TGTGCCAGCAGCTTTTCTGGCGGGGGGGAATACGAGCAGTACTTC. Translation: CASSFSGGGEYEQYF. Complete variable domain (other parts from reference TRBV11-2 and TRBJ2-7): EAGVAQSPRYKIIEKRQSVAFWCNPISGHATLYWYQQILGQGPKLLIQFQNNGVVDDSQLPKDRFSAERLKGVDSTLKIQPAKLEDSAVYLCASSFSGGGEYEQYFGPGTRLTVT.

This clone appeared a single time. The gene calls are TRBV7-2 and TRBJ2-6; TRBD2 agrees at 8 bases. V dropped 5 bases and J dropped 4; count of bases not matched to a gene: 16. Per the germline V gene, CDR1 is SGHTA and CDR2 is FQGNSA. The CDR3 is 19 residues long. The CDR3, as DNA: TGTGCCAGCAGCCCCCCGGGCGGGAGGATGCCCAGCGGGGCCAACGTCCTGACTTTC. Its translation is CASSPPGGRMPSGANVLTF.

The chain uses TRBV27 and TRBJ2-5, with TRBD1 identical over 8 bases. The CDR3 loop spans 14 amino acids. Trimming cost V 4 bases and J 4 bases; bases outside gene matches: 5. Germline lookup yields CDR1 MNHEY and CDR2 SMNVEV (reference sequence). The CDR3 DNA sequence: TGTGCCAGCAGTTCCCAGGGGGCCGGAGAGACCCAGTACTTC. It is translated as CASSSQGAGETQYF.

This clone has a handful of counts. V gene TRBV18 combines with J gene TRBJ2-2; D remains ambiguous. V was cut by 6 bases and J by 1 base, with 18 bases left in between. The CDR3 runs 17 residues. Germline V gene lookup returns CDR1 KGHSH and CDR2 LQKENI. CDR3 sequence: CASSRRSQAGNTGELFF. The DNA of the CDR3 is TGTGCCAGCTCCCGCAGGTCCCAGGCTGGGAACACCGGGGAGCTGTTTTTT. The whole variable domain, remainder taken from reference TRBV18 and TRBJ2-2, is NAGVMQNPRHLVRRRGQEARLRCSPMKGHSHVYWYRQLPEEGLKFMVYLQKENIIDESGMPKERFSAEFPKEGPSILRIQQVVRGDSAAYFCASSRRSQAGNTGELFFGEGSRLTVL.

The J gene is TRBJ2-5, the V gene TRBV18; 11 nucleotides agree with TRBD2. This CDR3 has 17 amino acids. In germline, CDR1 is KGHSH, CDR2 LQKENI. J lost 1 base, V lost 1 base, and 5 bases had no gene match. CDR3 loop: CASSPRASGGTQETQYF. CDR3 coding DNA: TGTGCCAGCTCACCACGAGCTAGCGGGGGGACCCAAGAGACCCAGTACTTC.

This sequence joins TRBV6-5 and TRBJ1-2; 8 nucleotides match TRBD1. Unmatched junction bases numbered 9, after V lost 7 bases and J lost 2 bases. Germline CDR1 and CDR2: MNHEY and SVGAGI. The CDR3 runs 15 residues. The DNA for the CDR3 is TGTGCCAGCACTCACGGGACAGGCATAAACTATGGCTACACCTTC. Amino acid sequence: CASTHGTGINYGYTF.

The CDR3, as DNA: TGTGCCAGCACCCTGGGAGGCAGAACGAACACCGGGGAGCTGTTTTTT. It translates to CASTLGGRTNTGELFF. V usage is TRBV11-2 and J usage is TRBJ2-2, with a tentative D call TRBD2 (6 bases). Germline CDR1 SGHAT, CDR2 FQNNGV. V lost 7 bases to trimming and J lost 0 bases, with 15 bases between them. This CDR3 contains 16 residues.

The rearrangement joins TRBV5-4 to TRBJ2-1; 8 positions match TRBD2. V lost 3 bases and J lost 5; bases outside the gene matches: 4. Per germline, CDR1 SGHNT and CDR2 YYREEE (reference sequence). This CDR3 comprises 14 residues. In DNA form, the CDR3 reads TGTGCCAGCAGCTCTAGCGGGTCAAACAATGAGCAGTTCTTC. This gives the protein CASSSSGSNNEQFF.

This clone was detected only once. V and J are TRBV27 and TRBJ1-5, with TRBD1 matching over 7 bases. V shed 3 bases and J 9 bases; nucleotides not matched to a gene: 2. The CDR3 runs to 12 residues. Germline assignment: CDR1 MNHEY and CDR2 SMNVEV (reference sequence). CDR3 protein: CASSFRQGPQHF. Written as DNA, the CDR3 is TGTGCCAGCAGTTTCAGACAGGGGCCCCAGCATTTT.

This CDR3 is CAKGGPSTGELFF. CDR3 coding DNA: TGTGCCAAGGGAGGGCCGAGCACCGGGGAGCTGTTTTTT. This chain joins TRBV6-5 and TRBJ2-2; TRBD2 agrees at 7 bases. V was pared by 10 bases and J by 4 bases, with 6 bases of the junction left unmatched. The CDR3 covers 13 residues. Germline values: CDR1 MNHEY, CDR2 SVGAGI.

The genes are TRBV4-1 and TRBJ2-2; D may be TRBD2 (5 bases). The V and J ends lost 0 bases and 4 bases respectively, with 9 bases between them. CDR1 and CDR2 (germline): MGHRA, YSYEKL. There are 15 residues in the CDR3. As DNA, the CDR3 is TGCGCCAGCAGCCAAGATCGGAGGATCACCGGGGAGCTGTTTTTT. It specifies CASSQDRRITGELFF.

The chain recombines TRBV30 with TRBJ2-7, with a weak D call TRBD2 (6 bases). This CDR3 has 13 amino acids. The V gene lost 4 bases and the J gene lost 3 bases, with 13 bases spanning the gap. Germline lookup yields CDR1 GTSNPN and CDR2 SVGIG (reference sequence). CDR3 in DNA: TGTGCCTGGACGGAGGGGCCAAGCTACGAGCAGTACTTC. Translation gives CAWTEGPSYEQYF.

This sequence joins TRBV9 and TRBJ2-3; 7 positions match TRBD2. The CDR3 length is 15 residues. The V and J ends lost 0 bases and 8 bases, in that order; junction bases with no gene match: 9. CDR1 and CDR2 from the germline V gene are SGDLS and YYNGEE. The CDR3 nucleotides read TGTGCCAGCAGCGTAGATGGGCGGGAGTTCGGTACGCAGTATTTT. Translating it yields CASSVDGREFGTQYF.

DNA of the CDR3: TGTGCCAGCAGTCCGGGGACAGGGGAATGGAATGAGCAGTTCTTC. Translated, it gives CASSPGTGEWNEQFF. The chain is built from TRBV6-4 and TRBJ2-1; TRBD1 agrees at 10 bases. Germline trimming cut 5 bases from V and 7 bases from J; bases unmatched to any gene: 8. This CDR3 has 15 amino acids. Germline V gene data show CDR1 as MRHNA and CDR2 as SNTAGT.

The gene calls are TRBV6-5 and TRBJ2-7; 10 positions match TRBD2. Trimming took 6 bases from V and 2 from J; bases not matched to a gene: 7. The CDR3 runs to 15 residues. Germline CDR1 is MNHEY and CDR2 is SVGAGI. CDR3 protein: CASSRWTSGAYEQYF. CDR3 bases: TGTGCCAGCAGCCGTTGGACTAGCGGTGCCTACGAGCAGTACTTC.

The chain employs TRBV5-1 and TRBJ2-7; 10 nucleotides align to TRBD2. Germline trimming cut 4 bases from V and 0 bases from J; bases unmatched to any gene: 7. The CDR3 extends over 16 amino acids. Germline assignment: CDR1 SGHRS and CDR2 YFSETQ. This CDR3 reads CASSPQGLADSYEQYF. For the CDR3, the DNA is TGCGCCAGCAGCCCTCAAGGACTAGCGGACTCCTACGAGCAGTACTTC.

This clone has a single count. The V call is TRBV18, the J call TRBJ2-5; D is unresolved. Germline values: CDR1 KGHSH, CDR2 LQKENI. This CDR3 contains 12 residues. V lost 3 bases, J lost 4 bases, and 6 bases lay in between. DNA of the CDR3: TGTGCCAGCTCACCTCTCGGAGAGACCCAGTACTTC. It translates to CASSPLGETQYF.

The chain couples TRBV9 to TRBJ2-5, with D possibly matching TRBD2 (6 bases). Deletions cut 0 bases from V and 3 bases from J, with 12 bases between. The CDR3 runs to 15 residues. The V gene's germline CDR1 is SGDLS and CDR2 YYNGEE. Here the CDR3 DNA reads TGTGCCAGCAGCGTAGACCGACTAGTCGAAGAGACCCAGTACTTC. It translates to CASSVDRLVEETQYF. Combining the CDR3 with reference TRBV9 and TRBJ2-5 gives the whole variable domain DSGVTQTPKHLITATGQRVTLRCSPRSGDLSVYWYQQSLDQGLQFLIQYYNGEERAKGNILERFSAQQFPDLHSELNLSSLELGDSALYFCASSVDRLVEETQYFGPGTRLLVL.